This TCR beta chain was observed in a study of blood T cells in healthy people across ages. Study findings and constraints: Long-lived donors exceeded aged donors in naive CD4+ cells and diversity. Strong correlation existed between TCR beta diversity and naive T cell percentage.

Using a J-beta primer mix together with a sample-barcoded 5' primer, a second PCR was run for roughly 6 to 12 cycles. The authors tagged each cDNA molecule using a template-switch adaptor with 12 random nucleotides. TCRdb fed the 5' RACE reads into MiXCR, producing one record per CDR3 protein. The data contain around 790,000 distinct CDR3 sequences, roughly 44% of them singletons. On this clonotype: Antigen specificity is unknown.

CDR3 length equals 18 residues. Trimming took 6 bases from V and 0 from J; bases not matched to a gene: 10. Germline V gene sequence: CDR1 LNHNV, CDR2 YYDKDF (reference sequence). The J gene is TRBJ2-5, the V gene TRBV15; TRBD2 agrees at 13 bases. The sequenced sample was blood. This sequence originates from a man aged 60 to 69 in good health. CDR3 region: CATSTGTSGVKYQETQYF. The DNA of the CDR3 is TGTGCCACCAGTACCGGGACTAGCGGGGTAAAGTACCAAGAGACCCAGTACTTC.